This TCR beta chain was identified in a study of spatial heterogeneity in lung cancer. Whole-study context: In raw reads, more than eight appearances on average were recorded for each unique TCR and UMI combination.

As regards this clonotype: Its antigen remains unknown.

Study results and caveats: TCRs found ubiquitously expanded in tumor appeared in blood more at resection than at follow-up.

This CDR3 comprises 15 residues. Trimming left V 1 base short and J 4 bases short, with 13 bases between. Germline CDR1 is SGHRS and CDR2 is YFSETQ. Specified time point: sample taken at primary tumor resection. Frozen PBMC, nontumor lung or tumor provided whole RNA, which was sequenced unsorted. Donors were under 90 untreated early-stage non-small cell lung cancer patients. Individually, TCR cDNA molecules were each labelled with a unique molecular identifier. A single record per CDR3 protein comes from TCRdb applying MiXCR to the 5' RACE reads. The table lists under 75,000 distinct CDR3 sequences, roughly 7.9% of them singletons.

The receptor was derived from a female donor with early-stage non-small cell lung cancer. The sample in question was PBMCs, obtained at surgery. The rearrangement joins TRBV5-1 to TRBJ2-3; D might be TRBD1 (5 bases). CDR3 DNA: TGCGCCAGCAGCTTGACGCAGGGAAGCGCAGATACGCAGTATTTT. It specifies CASSLTQGSADTQYF.